Presented here are 22 T cell receptor beta chains from one specimen sequenced in a study of cytotoxic CD8 clonotypes in ibrutinib-treated CLL. Libraries were prepared by immunoSEQ multiplex PCR; TCRdb keeps only in-frame clonotypes and omits some of them. The table shows fewer than 35,000 clones, with around two thirds occurring only once. The sequenced sample was PBMCs, obtained after 24 months of ibrutinib treatment. The source of these receptors is a human donor with chronic lymphocytic leukemia.

The sample holds one count of this clone. This rearrangement joins TRBV5-1 to TRBJ2-3; 12 bases are shared with TRBD2. The V gene's germline CDR1 is SGHRS and CDR2 YFSETQ. CDR3 length: 15 amino acids. The V and J ends lost 7 bases and 2 bases, in that order; junction bases with no gene match: 5. The CDR3 is CASRLAGEHTDTQYF. Here the CDR3 DNA reads TGCGCCAGCCGACTAGCGGGGGAGCACACAGATACGCAGTATTTT.

The chain combines TRBV7-9 with TRBJ2-7, with D tentatively TRBD1 or TRBD2 (5 bases each). V was shortened by 2 bases and J by 2 bases, with 13 bases between the two germline ends. The CDR3 spans 15 residues. Per germline, CDR1 SEHNR and CDR2 FQNEAQ (reference sequence). The CDR3: CASSLFRDGAYEQYF. CDR3 coding DNA: TGTGCCAGCAGCTTATTCCGGGACGGGGCCTACGAGCAGTACTTC.

The V call is TRBV10-2, the J call TRBJ1-1, with TRBD1 as a possible D gene (6 bases). From germline, CDR1 is WSHSY and CDR2 SAAADI. The CDR3 covers 13 residues. V was trimmed by 4 bases and J by 5 bases, leaving 11 bases between them. CDR3 sequence: CASSVTGGTEAFF. The CDR3 DNA is TGCGCCAGCAGTGTGACAGGAGGGACTGAAGCTTTCTTT.

The genes are TRBV7-3 and TRBJ2-1, with 11 bases that match TRBD2. Losses at the gene ends were 4 bases for V and 8 bases for J; bases not matched to a gene: 10. Germline CDR1 reads SGHTA; CDR2 reads FQGTGA. The CDR3 sequence is 16 residues long. The CDR3 DNA sequence: TGTGCCAGCAGCTCCCGCCTAGCGGGGGGAATGGATGAGCAGTTCTTC. Protein product: CASSSRLAGGMDEQFF.

This clone occurred a few times. This chain links TRBV2 with TRBJ2-1; 13 bases match TRBD2. V was pared by 6 bases and J by 4 bases, with 3 bases of the junction left unmatched. Looked up from germline, CDR1 is SNHLY and CDR2 is FYNNEI. The CDR3 is made up of 15 amino acids. CDR3 in DNA: TGTGCCAGCAGCGTACTAGCGGGGGGGTACAATGAGCAGTTCTTC. The encoded protein is CASSVLAGGYNEQFF.

This chain connects TRBV6-1 to TRBJ1-1, with D possibly TRBD1 on 6 matching bases. V was clipped by 5 bases and J by 1 base, with 8 bases between them. Germline V gene lookup returns CDR1 MNHNS and CDR2 SASEGT. CDR3 length: 13 amino acids. The CDR3 is CASSWGPNTEAFF. CDR3 nucleotide sequence: TGTGCCAGCAGTTGGGGGCCGAACACTGAAGCTTTCTTT.

DNA of the CDR3: TGTGCCAGCACGCTACAAACCGGGAACACCATATATTTT. This encodes CASTLQTGNTIYF. The chain has TRBV11-2 and TRBJ1-3; D gene uncertain. The V end lost 7 bases, the J end lost 7 bases, and 14 bases lay between the germline ends. Germline CDR1 is SGHAT and CDR2 is FQNNGV. The length of the CDR3 is 13 residues.

Worth noting for this clone: A much larger clone differs from this one at a single base, so this may be a read error. The gene calls are TRBV11-2 and TRBJ2-7, with 7 bases that match TRBD2. Looked up from germline, CDR1 is SGHAT and CDR2 is FQNNGV. Trimming at V came to 1 base and at J to 3 bases, leaving 0 bases not matched to a gene. This CDR3 spans 13 amino acids. CDR3 loop: CASSLGGGYEQYF. The CDR3 bases are TGTGCCAGCAGCTTAGGGGGGGGCTACGAGCAGTACTTC.

This chain connects TRBV18 to TRBJ1-2, with TRBD1 identical over 7 bases. V gave up 4 bases and J gave up 0 bases; unmatched junction bases: 2. The CDR3 is made up of 14 amino acids. Germline assignment: CDR1 KGHSH and CDR2 LQKENI. The CDR3 nucleotides read TGTGCCAGCTCACTACAGGGGTCTAACTATGGCTACACCTTC. Translation: CASSLQGSNYGYTF.

The chain recombines TRBV7-2 with TRBJ2-6, with D perhaps TRBD2 (6 bases). Trimming removed 3 bases at V and 0 bases at J, with 12 bases between. The CDR3 runs to 17 residues. CDR1 is SGHTA and CDR2 is FQGNSA in the germline V gene. In nucleotides, the CDR3 is TGTGCCAGCAGCTTGGGGAGGACAAGCTCTGGGGCCAACGTCCTGACTTTC. It is translated as CASSLGRTSSGANVLTF.

This clone has at least ten counts. The chain links TRBV27 to TRBJ2-7; unclear D gene. Trimming took off 4 bases at V and 4 bases at J, with 11 bases between the two ends. The CDR3 has 13 amino acids. Germline V gene sequence: CDR1 MNHEY, CDR2 SMNVEV (reference sequence). The CDR3 is CASSSGPRYEQYF. The CDR3 nucleotides are TGTGCCAGCAGTTCAGGACCCAGATACGAGCAGTACTTC.

This clone has more than one count but fewer than ten. DNA of the CDR3: TGTGCCAGCAGAGCGGGGGGATCCTACGAGCAGTACTTC. The encoded protein is CASRAGGSYEQYF. The genes are TRBV2 and TRBJ2-7, with 9 bases aligning to TRBD2. Trimming removed 6 bases from V and 1 base from J; junction bases left unmatched: 1. This CDR3 has 13 amino acids. CDR1 is SNHLY and CDR2 is FYNNEI in the germline V gene.

This clone was found a few times. The rearrangement links TRBV19 to TRBJ1-1; a possible D gene is TRBD1 (5 bases). This CDR3 spans 14 amino acids. Germline V lookup: CDR1 LNHDA, CDR2 SQIVND (reference sequence). Deletions cut 1 base from V and 11 bases from J, with 17 bases between. CDR3 coding DNA: TGTGCCAGTAGTATAGGAGGGGACCTGGCGGATGCTTTCTTT. Encoded protein: CASSIGGDLADAFF.

The rearrangement uses TRBV5-1 and TRBJ2-7; D gene unclear. Trimming stripped 1 base from V and 3 bases from J, with 8 bases between. In germline, CDR1 is SGHRS, CDR2 YFSETQ. This CDR3 has 13 amino acids. The CDR3 coding sequence is TGCGCCAGCAGCTTGACCCCCGACTACGAGCAGTACTTC. Translating it yields CASSLTPDYEQYF.

The chain has TRBV28 and TRBJ1-2; D uncertain. V shed 8 bases and J shed 2 bases, with 15 bases lying between them. The CDR3 has 14 amino acids. In germline, CDR1 is MDHEN, CDR2 SYDVKM. For the CDR3, the DNA is TGTGCCAGCCTACGGACTGCTACGAACTATGGCTACACCTTC. Amino acid sequence: CASLRTATNYGYTF.

This clone was recorded a few times. The gene calls are TRBV14 and TRBJ1-1, with D hard to call. The germline CDR1 and CDR2 sequences are SGHDN and FVKESK. This CDR3 comprises 13 residues. V was shortened by 0 bases and J by 3 bases, with 5 bases between the two germline ends. CDR3 region: CASSQERYTEAFF. The CDR3 DNA sequence: TGTGCCAGCAGCCAAGAGCGGTACACTGAAGCTTTCTTT.

This clone occurred a few times. The chain uses TRBV10-3 and TRBJ1-5, with a possible D match to TRBD1 (6 bases). Germline CDR1 ENHRY, CDR2 SYGVKD. The CDR3 contains 17 residues. Deletions cut 0 bases from V and 1 base from J, with 13 bases between. CDR3 in DNA: TGTGCCATCAGTGAGTCTACAGGGATGCAGAGCAATCAGCCCCAGCATTTT. Protein product: CAISESTGMQSNQPQHF.

This chain connects TRBV29-1 to TRBJ2-7, with D unresolved. Germline V lookup: CDR1 SQVTM, CDR2 ANQGSEA. V was cut by 7 bases and J by 2 bases, with 15 bases left in between. The CDR3 consists of 13 residues. CDR3 bases: TGCAGCGCAACCAGAGGCGGTGCCTACGAGCAGTACTTC. Translating gives CSATRGGAYEQYF.

This chain connects TRBV5-1 to TRBJ2-3; D perhaps matches TRBD2 (6 bases). Between the trimmed V and J ends, which lost 7 bases and 1 base, there was a span of 13 bases. CDR1 and CDR2 (germline): SGHRS, YFSETQ. The CDR3 length is 14 residues. The CDR3 DNA reads as TGCGCCAGCTCCAAGTCTAGCGGCACAGATACGCAGTATTTT. It is translated as CASSKSSGTDTQYF.

This clone was seen only a few times. This clone may be a read error of a much larger clone one base away. V usage is TRBV7-2 and J usage is TRBJ1-1; TRBD1 matches at 9 bases. V trimming: 5 bases; J trimming: 4 bases; junction bases outside the gene matches: 2. From germline, CDR1 is SGHTA and CDR2 FQGNSA. This CDR3 region has 13 residues. CDR3 coding DNA: TGTGCCAGCAGCCGACAGGGGGGCACTGAAGCTTTCTTT. It encodes CASSRQGGTEAFF.

The V gene is TRBV28, the J gene TRBJ2-2, with 7 bases identical to TRBD1. V was clipped by 5 bases and J by 0 bases; unmatched bases: 6. The CDR3 is made up of 16 amino acids. Germline CDR1 MDHEN, CDR2 SYDVKM. CDR3 region: CASSLTGTANTGELFF. In nucleotides, the CDR3 is TGTGCCAGCAGTCTGACCGGGACAGCGAACACCGGGGAGCTGTTTTTT.

The chain joins TRBV6-5 to TRBJ1-2; TRBD1 matches 7 bases. V shed 6 bases and J 3 bases; nucleotides not matched to a gene: 7. CDR3 length: 14 amino acids. Germline CDR1 reads MNHEY; CDR2 reads SVGAGI. The CDR3 nucleotides are TGTGCCAGCAGCACTCGACAGGGCCACTATGGCTACACCTTC. It encodes CASSTRQGHYGYTF.